This passage covers 13 T cell receptor beta chains from one sample sequenced in a study of CD8 T cells in ankylosing spondylitis. TCRdb independently ran MiXCR on the 5' RACE reads; one entry per CDR3 protein. The table includes 500,000 to 650,000 distinct CDR3 sequences, approximately 5% detected once. Study-level findings and limits: Several highly homologous variants made up a TCR beta motif, and this motif appeared characteristic of ankylosing spondylitis blood.

No antigens are known for them. Sequencing was done on a sample of blood, either unsorted or a sorted T cell fraction (not recorded which). These receptors all stem from a male donor with ankylosing spondylitis.

This clonotype was detected many times. This chain joins TRBV5-1 and TRBJ2-2; TRBD1 matches at 9 bases. Germline loops: CDR1 SGHRS, CDR2 YFSETQ. This CDR3 spans 16 amino acids. V was clipped by 5 bases and J by 2 bases; unmatched bases: 7. The CDR3 nucleotides are TGCGCCAGCAGGATGACAGGGGGATTTAACACCGGGGAGCTGTTTTTT. Translation gives CASRMTGGFNTGELFF.

This clonotype was observed a handful of times. This sequence joins TRBV7-9 and TRBJ2-7, with 8 bases fitting TRBD2. Losses at the gene ends were 6 bases for V and 7 bases for J; bases not matched to a gene: 14. The CDR3 runs to 15 residues. CDR1 and CDR2 (germline): SEHNR, FQNEAQ (reference sequence). The CDR3 DNA sequence: TGTGCCAGCAGTCTCTCAAGCGGGAGAATGGGGGAGCAGTACTTC. Translated, it gives CASSLSSGRMGEQYF. Drawing the rest from reference TRBV7-9 and TRBJ2-7, the complete variable domain is DTGVSQNPRHKITKRGQNVTFRCDPISEHNRLYWYRQTLGQGPEFLTYFQNEAQLEKSRLLSDRFSAERPKGSFSTLEIQRTEQGDSAMYLCASSLSSGRMGEQYFGPGTRLTVT.

This clonotype was seen a few times. A read error may account for a junction end that differs from germline. J is TRBJ2-3 and V is TRBV5-4, with D uncertain. This CDR3 is 11 amino acids long. Germline values: CDR1 SGHNT, CDR2 YYREEE (reference sequence). The CDR3 reads CAISRGDTQYF. The CDR3 DNA sequence: TGTGCCATCAGCCGTGGGGATACGCAGTATTTT. The variable domain in full, completed from reference TRBV5-4 and TRBJ2-3, reads ETGVTQSPTHLIKTRGQQVTLRCSSQSGHNTVSWYQQALGQGPQFIFQYYREEENGRGNFPPRFSGLQFPNYSSELNVNALELDDSALYLCAISRGDTQYFGPGTRLTVL.

This clonotype was seen at least ten times. V usage is TRBV4-2 and J usage is TRBJ2-1, with no clear D. Trimming took 4 bases from V and 8 from J, leaving 15 bases between them. This CDR3 region has 14 residues. Germline V gene lookup returns CDR1 LGHNA and CDR2 YNFKEQ. The DNA for the CDR3 is TGTGCCAGCAGCCCTCTGAGGCCAGACCATGAGCAGTTCTTC. Translating it yields CASSPLRPDHEQFF.

CDR3 protein: CASSQDARGDIQYF. As DNA, the CDR3 is TGTGCCAGCAGCCAAGATGCTAGAGGGGACATTCAGTACTTC. The rearrangement uses TRBV3-1 and TRBJ2-4; possibly TRBD1 or TRBD2 for D (5 bases each). CDR3 length: 14 residues. The V and J ends lost 0 bases and 8 bases respectively, with 11 bases between them. Germline V gives CDR1 LGHDT, CDR2 YNNKEL (reference sequence).

This clonotype was detected ten times or more. The chain joins TRBV6-2 or TRBV6-3 to TRBJ2-2, with TRBD1 identical over 7 bases. V dropped 8 bases and J dropped 8; count of bases not matched to a gene: 11. Germline V gene data show CDR1 as MNHEY and CDR2 as SVGEGT. The CDR3 runs 14 residues. The CDR3 loop reads CASVRTGGSGELFF. In DNA, the CDR3 is TGTGCCAGCGTTCGGACAGGAGGCTCGGGGGAGCTGTTTTTT.

This clonotype was counted at least ten times. The gene calls are TRBV10-3 and TRBJ2-7; TRBD2 matches at 10 bases. CDR1 is ENHRY and CDR2 is SYGVKD in the germline V gene. V lost 8 bases and J lost 1; bases outside the gene matches: 8. CDR3 length: 15 amino acids. DNA of the CDR3: TGTGCCATCCGGAGGAATAGCGGGAGGTCCTACGAGCAGTACTTC. It translates to CAIRRNSGRSYEQYF.

The gene calls are TRBV4-2 and TRBJ2-1, with 8 bases that match TRBD2. This CDR3 spans 15 amino acids. Germline loops: CDR1 LGHNA, CDR2 YNFKEQ. V lost 4 bases, J lost 7 bases, and 9 bases stayed unmatched. CDR3: CASSPGGGKGNEQFF. The CDR3 DNA sequence: TGTGCCAGCAGCCCCGGGGGGGGAAAGGGGAATGAGCAGTTCTTC.

This clonotype was seen repeatedly, ten times or more. V and J are TRBV10-3 and TRBJ2-7; TRBD1 aligns across 9 bases. CDR3 length: 15 amino acids. V was clipped by 6 bases and J by 6 bases; unmatched bases: 12. CDR1 and CDR2 (germline): ENHRY, SYGVKD. This CDR3 is CAISESGQGFVEQYF. DNA of the CDR3: TGTGCCATCAGCGAGAGTGGACAGGGGTTCGTCGAGCAGTACTTC.

The V and J genes are TRBV6-1 and TRBJ2-1; D assignment may be TRBD1 or TRBD2 (5 bases each). Germline V gene lookup returns CDR1 MNHNS and CDR2 SASEGT. The CDR3 totals 15 residues. With 6 bases removed from V and 0 bases from J, the gap between germline ends came to 12 bases. CDR3 in DNA: TGTGCCAGCAGGGCCGCAGGGAGCTCCTACAATGAGCAGTTCTTC. Protein sequence: CASRAAGSSYNEQFF.

This clonotype appeared many times. The chain uses TRBV4-3 and TRBJ2-1, with D possibly matching TRBD1 (6 bases). Trimming took 0 bases from V and 2 from J, leaving 11 bases between them. This CDR3 comprises 16 residues. Germline V gene lookup returns CDR1 LGHNA and CDR2 YSLEER. In DNA form, the CDR3 reads TGCGCCAGCAGCCAAGACAGGGGCCATACCTACAATGAGCAGTTCTTC. Its translation: CASSQDRGHTYNEQFF.

This clonotype was observed at least ten times. This chain joins TRBV7-9 and TRBJ2-3; 9 bases agree with TRBD2. This CDR3 spans 17 amino acids. The germline gives CDR1 SEHNR, CDR2 FQNEAQ (reference sequence). V gave up 2 bases and J gave up 2 bases; unmatched junction bases: 8. The CDR3 loop reads CASSLKRLAGPTDTQYF. CDR3 bases: TGTGCCAGCAGCTTAAAACGGCTAGCGGGGCCCACAGATACGCAGTATTTT.

This clonotype was counted ten times or more. The chain joins TRBV6-4 to TRBJ1-4; TRBD1 is a possible D gene (5 bases). This CDR3 contains 15 residues. The germline V gene has CDR1 MRHNA and CDR2 SNTAGT. V was shortened by 0 bases and J by 3 bases, with 8 bases between the two germline ends. This CDR3 reads CASSDSGAANEKLFF. The DNA of the CDR3 is TGTGCCAGCAGTGACTCCGGGGCGGCTAATGAAAAACTGTTTTTT.